Below, 21 T cell receptor beta chains from the same sample are listed, as sequenced in a study of T cell changes during pregnancy in multiple sclerosis. Repertoires were generated with immunoSEQ multiplex PCR, while TCRdb's copy carries only in-frame clones and drops some. The sample lists around 30,000 clones; about 87% were seen once. This specimen consisted of CD8+ T cells from peripheral blood mononuclear cells, obtained in the first trimester of pregnancy. The source of these receptors is a female donor with multiple sclerosis, enrolled in a pregnancy study.

The chain employs TRBV6-5 and TRBJ2-5; D is perhaps TRBD1 (7 bases). V was clipped by 6 bases and J by 4 bases, with 15 bases between them. The V gene's germline CDR1 is MNHEY and CDR2 SVGAGI. The CDR3 spans 14 residues. The CDR3 DNA follows: TGTGCCAGCAGCTCCACAGGGGAGGCAGAGACCCAGTACTTC. It yields the protein CASSSTGEAETQYF.

This chain connects TRBV9 to TRBJ1-1; D possibly corresponds to TRBD1 (6 bases). CDR1 and CDR2 (germline): SGDLS, YYNGEE. CDR3 length: 13 residues. Trimming removed 7 bases at V and 2 bases at J, with 12 bases between. CDR3: CASSKGGNTEAFF. CDR3 DNA: TGTGCCAGCTCCAAAGGGGGAAACACTGAAGCTTTCTTT.

The rearrangement uses TRBV7-8 and TRBJ2-1; 8 bases match TRBD2. J was trimmed by 4 bases and V by 5 bases; bases with no gene match: 10. CDR3 length: 16 amino acids. Germline V CDR1 and CDR2: SGHVS, FQNEAQ. CDR3: CASSLTSESGYNEQFF. The CDR3, as DNA: TGTGCCAGCAGCCTGACTAGCGAGTCAGGTTACAATGAGCAGTTCTTC.

The genes are TRBV9 and TRBJ2-2; D possibly corresponds to TRBD2 (6 bases). Germline values: CDR1 SGDLS, CDR2 YYNGEE. This CDR3 region has 17 residues. Trimming removed 0 bases at V and 5 bases at J, with 17 bases between. The CDR3 nucleotides are TGTGCCAGCAGCGTAGCGCAACGGAGGGAGGTAACCGGGGAGCTGTTTTTT. Encoded protein: CASSVAQRREVTGELFF.

This clone has just one count. CDR3 in amino acids: CASSFGTGGYYEQYF. The CDR3 DNA sequence: TGTGCCAGCAGCTTTGGGACAGGGGGATATTACGAGCAGTACTTC. The rearrangement uses TRBV7-8 and TRBJ2-7, with 11 bases lining up with TRBD1. The CDR3 length is 15 residues. Germline CDR1 reads SGHVS; CDR2 reads FQNEAQ. After removal of 3 bases from V and 4 bases from J, the junction contained 5 bases not matched to a gene.

This clone was seen more than once but under ten times. The DNA for the CDR3 is TGTGCCTGGAGTCAGGGAACCGGGGAGCTGTTTTTT. Protein product: CAWSQGTGELFF. V and J are TRBV30 and TRBJ2-2; the D gene is possibly TRBD1 (5 bases). Germline V CDR1 and CDR2: GTSNPN, SVGIG (reference sequence). V dropped 2 bases and J dropped 5 bases, with 6 bases sitting between them. CDR3 length: 12 residues.

The chain links TRBV19 to TRBJ2-4; TRBD1 matches 8 bases. CDR3 length: 14 residues. The germline V gene encodes CDR1 LNHDA and CDR2 SQIVND (reference sequence). Trimming cost V 4 bases and J 9 bases; bases outside gene matches: 8. The CDR3: CASSRTGRGGIQYF. The CDR3 coding sequence is TGTGCCAGTAGTAGGACAGGGAGAGGAGGCATTCAGTACTTC.

This rearrangement joins TRBV6-4 to TRBJ2-3, with 10 bases matching TRBD2. Per germline, CDR1 MRHNA and CDR2 SNTAGT. The CDR3 length is 15 residues. V lost 2 bases to trimming and J lost 2 bases; unmatched junction nucleotides: 1. The CDR3 sequence is CASSDTSGNTDTQYF. In DNA form, the CDR3 reads TGTGCCAGCAGTGACACTAGCGGGAACACAGATACGCAGTATTTT.

The gene calls are TRBV9 and TRBJ2-7; 14 bases agree with TRBD2. CDR3 length equals 15 residues. Trimming at V came to 4 bases and at J to 3 bases, leaving 3 bases not matched to a gene. CDR1 is SGDLS, CDR2 YYNGEE, per germline. Here the CDR3 reads CASSLGTSGSYEQYF. DNA for the CDR3: TGTGCCAGCAGCTTAGGGACTAGCGGGAGCTACGAGCAGTACTTC.

The chain couples TRBV7-9 to TRBJ1-4; TRBD1 might be the D (6 bases). The germline V gene encodes CDR1 SEHNR and CDR2 FQNEAQ (reference sequence). Trimming cost V 3 bases and J 4 bases, with 15 bases left between them. The CDR3 covers 16 residues. DNA of the CDR3: TGTGCCAGCAGCTTCCCCACCGGGGGGCTTAATGAAAAACTGTTTTTT. Protein sequence: CASSFPTGGLNEKLFF.

The chain links TRBV7-8 to TRBJ1-2; weak D call: TRBD1 (6 bases). CDR3 length: 14 residues. Trimming pared 1 base from V and 2 bases from J, leaving 8 bases between. Germline CDR1 is SGHVS and CDR2 is FQNEAQ. The CDR3 loop reads CASSLGDTNYGYTF. The CDR3 DNA is TGTGCCAGCAGCTTAGGGGACACCAACTATGGCTACACCTTC.

The rearrangement uses TRBV13 and TRBJ2-3; 7 nucleotides match TRBD2. The J segment lost 2 bases and the V segment lost 3 bases, leaving 5 bases of the junction unmatched. Germline V CDR1 and CDR2: PRHDT, FYEKMQ (reference sequence). The CDR3 is 15 amino acids. The CDR3 protein is CASSLTSGITDTQYF. In DNA form, the CDR3 reads TGTGCCAGCAGCTTGACCAGCGGGATCACAGATACGCAGTATTTT.

This sequence joins TRBV27 and TRBJ2-7; TRBD1 agrees at 9 bases. The germline V gene has CDR1 MNHEY and CDR2 SMNVEV (reference sequence). This CDR3 has 16 amino acids. V was pared by 3 bases and J by 7 bases, with 13 bases of the junction left unmatched. CDR3 in amino acids: CASSLSAGTGLKEQYF. The CDR3 nucleotides are TGTGCCAGCAGTTTGTCTGCCGGGACAGGGCTGAAGGAGCAGTACTTC.

This clone was counted a few times. This chain connects TRBV28 to TRBJ1-5; 8 bases fit TRBD1. Per the germline V gene, CDR1 is MDHEN and CDR2 is SYDVKM. The CDR3 extends over 14 amino acids. V was clipped by 3 bases and J by 2 bases; unmatched bases: 0. This chain's CDR3 is CASSLTGGNQPQHF. CDR3 in DNA: TGTGCCAGCAGTTTGACAGGGGGCAATCAGCCCCAGCATTTT.

The genes are TRBV11-1 and TRBJ2-7; D gene ambiguous. Germline V gene sequence: CDR1 SGHAT, CDR2 FQDESV (reference sequence). Trimming took off 6 bases at V and 4 bases at J, with 13 bases between the two ends. The CDR3 is made up of 13 amino acids. The CDR3 nucleotides are TGTGCCAGCAGTACGGGTCTCAGTTACGAGCAGTACTTC. Its translation is CASSTGLSYEQYF.

The rearrangement links TRBV11-3 to TRBJ2-5; 8 nucleotides agree with TRBD2. Germline loops: CDR1 SGHNT, CDR2 YENEEA. After removal of 5 bases from V and 5 bases from J, the junction contained 7 bases not matched to a gene. The CDR3 is 14 residues long. Here the CDR3 reads CASSQAGEWETQYF. In nucleotides, the CDR3 is TGTGCCAGCAGCCAAGCGGGAGAATGGGAGACCCAGTACTTC.

This clone came up once. The rearrangement links TRBV28 to TRBJ2-7; D uncertain. V lost 3 bases and J lost 3, with 6 bases in between. The CDR3 sequence is 12 residues long. In germline, CDR1 is MDHEN, CDR2 SYDVKM. DNA of the CDR3: TGTGCCAGCAGTTTGGAGAGCTACGAGCAGTACTTC. It translates to CASSLESYEQYF.

The chain is built from TRBV27 and TRBJ2-7, with D possibly matching TRBD1 (6 bases). The CDR3 consists of 12 residues. V lost 8 bases and J lost 2, with 10 bases in between. From germline, CDR1 is MNHEY and CDR2 SMNVEV (reference sequence). CDR3 nucleotides: TGTGCCAGCCGGGACAACACCTACGAGCAGTACTTC. Its translation: CASRDNTYEQYF.

This chain connects TRBV5-4 to TRBJ2-2; D uncertain. Germline V gives CDR1 SGHNT, CDR2 YYREEE (reference sequence). The CDR3 contains 15 residues. V lost 4 bases and J lost 8, with 18 bases in between. The CDR3 DNA is TGTGCCAGCAGCCGAACTACCAGTGAATGGGGGGAGCTGTTTTTT. As protein: CASSRTTSEWGELFF.

The V call is TRBV5-1, the J call TRBJ2-7; TRBD2 might be the D (6 bases). Germline-derived CDR1 and CDR2 are SGHRS and YFSETQ. V was trimmed by 3 bases and J by 4 bases, leaving 14 bases between them. The length of the CDR3 is 14 residues. The CDR3 bases are TGCGCCAGCAGCTCCATGACTAGTGAGTACGAGCAGTACTTC. This gives the protein CASSSMTSEYEQYF.

The sample holds one count of this clone. This chain links TRBV23-1 with TRBJ1-1; 7 bases fit TRBD1. TRBV23-1 is an open reading frame, and its role is uncertain. Losses at the gene ends were 5 bases for V and 0 bases for J; bases not matched to a gene: 3. CDR3 length: 14 residues. As DNA, the CDR3 is TGCGCCAGCAGTAAAGGGACAGTGAACACTGAAGCTTTCTTT. Protein product: CASSKGTVNTEAFF.